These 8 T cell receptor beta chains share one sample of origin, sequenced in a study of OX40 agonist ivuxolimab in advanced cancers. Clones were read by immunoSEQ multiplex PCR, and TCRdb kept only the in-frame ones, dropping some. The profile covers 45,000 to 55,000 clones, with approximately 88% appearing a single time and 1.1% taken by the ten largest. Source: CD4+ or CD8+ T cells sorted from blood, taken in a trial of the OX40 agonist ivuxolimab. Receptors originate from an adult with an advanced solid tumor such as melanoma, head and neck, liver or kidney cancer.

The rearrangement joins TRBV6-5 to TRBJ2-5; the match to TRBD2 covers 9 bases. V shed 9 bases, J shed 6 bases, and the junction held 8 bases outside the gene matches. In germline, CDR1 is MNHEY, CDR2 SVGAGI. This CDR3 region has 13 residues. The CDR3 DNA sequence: TGTGCCAGGATAGGGACTAGCACTAAGACCCAGTACTTC. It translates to CARIGTSTKTQYF.

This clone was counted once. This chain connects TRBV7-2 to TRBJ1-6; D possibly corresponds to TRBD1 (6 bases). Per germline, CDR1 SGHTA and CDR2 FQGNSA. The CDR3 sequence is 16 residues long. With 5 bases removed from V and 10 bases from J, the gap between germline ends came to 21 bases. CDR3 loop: CASSPLNGQPESPLHF. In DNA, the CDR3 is TGTGCCAGCAGCCCACTTAACGGACAGCCGGAATCACCCCTCCACTTT.

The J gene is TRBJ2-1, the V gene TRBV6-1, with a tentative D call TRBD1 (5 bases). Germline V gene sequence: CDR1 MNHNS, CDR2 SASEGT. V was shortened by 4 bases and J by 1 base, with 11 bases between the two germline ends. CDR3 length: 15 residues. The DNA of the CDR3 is TGTGCCAGCAGTGCGCTTAGACAGTCCTACAATGAGCAGTTCTTC. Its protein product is CASSALRQSYNEQFF.

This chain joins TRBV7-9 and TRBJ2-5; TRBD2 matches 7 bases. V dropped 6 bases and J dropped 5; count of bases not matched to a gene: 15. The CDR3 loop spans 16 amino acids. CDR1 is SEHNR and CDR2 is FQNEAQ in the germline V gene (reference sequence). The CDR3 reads CASRSLQRGWGETQYF. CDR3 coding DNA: TGTGCCAGCAGGTCCTTACAGCGGGGCTGGGGGGAGACCCAGTACTTC.

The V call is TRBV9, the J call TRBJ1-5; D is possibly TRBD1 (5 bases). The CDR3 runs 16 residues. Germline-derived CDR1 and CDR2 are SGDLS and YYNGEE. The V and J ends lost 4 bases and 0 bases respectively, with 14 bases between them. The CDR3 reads CASSPAGTPSNQPQHF. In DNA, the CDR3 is TGTGCCAGCAGCCCTGCCGGGACCCCTAGCAATCAGCCCCAGCATTTT.

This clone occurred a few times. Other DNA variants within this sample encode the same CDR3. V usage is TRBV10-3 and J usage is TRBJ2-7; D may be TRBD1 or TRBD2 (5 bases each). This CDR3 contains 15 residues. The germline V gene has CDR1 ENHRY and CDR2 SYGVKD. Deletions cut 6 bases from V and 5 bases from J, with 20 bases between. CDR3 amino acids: CAIRPGKGWVHEQYF. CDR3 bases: TGTGCCATCAGACCGGGAAAGGGGTGGGTCCACGAGCAGTACTTC.

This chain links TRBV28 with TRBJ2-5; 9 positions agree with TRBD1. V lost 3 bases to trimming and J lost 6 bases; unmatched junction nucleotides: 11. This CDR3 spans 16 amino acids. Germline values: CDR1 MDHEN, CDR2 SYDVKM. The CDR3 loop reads CASSFLLDRGSKTQYF. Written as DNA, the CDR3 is TGTGCCAGCAGTTTCCTCCTGGACAGGGGATCGAAGACCCAGTACTTC.

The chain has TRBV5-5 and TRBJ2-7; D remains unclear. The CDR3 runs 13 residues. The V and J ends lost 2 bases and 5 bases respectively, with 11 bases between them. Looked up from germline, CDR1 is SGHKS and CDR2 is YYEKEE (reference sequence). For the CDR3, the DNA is TGTGCCAGCAGCTTCGTCACCCTACACGAGCAGTACTTC. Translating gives CASSFVTLHEQYF.